Sequencing of this T cell receptor beta chain was carried out in a study of T cell changes during pregnancy in multiple sclerosis. The CDR3 has 19 residues. Trimming removed 3 bases from V and 2 bases from J, with 25 bases in between. The germline gives CDR1 SGHVT, CDR2 SQSDAQ. Profiled with immunoSEQ multiplex PCR; TCRdb holds only in-frame clones, not every one. In the table there are tens of thousands of clones, 93% of which are singletons. Sequenced material: CD8+ T cells from peripheral blood mononuclear cells, taken in the third trimester of pregnancy. This receptor was taken from a female donor with multiple sclerosis, enrolled in a pregnancy study. The chain has TRBV7-4 and TRBJ1-2; tentatively, D is TRBD1 (6 bases). The CDR3 reads CASSFLSFAQGKINYGYTF. The CDR3 DNA is TGTGCCAGCAGCTTTCTCTCATTCGCTCAGGGGAAGATCAACTATGGCTACACCTTC.